This paragraph covers one T cell receptor beta chain sequence. This specimen comes from a study of blood T cell repertoires in COVID-19. Trimming left V 1 base short and J 2 bases short, with 10 bases between. The length of the CDR3 is 15 residues. Germline V CDR1 and CDR2: LGHDT, YNNKEL (reference sequence). Using immunoSEQ multiplex PCR, the repertoire was profiled, and TCRdb retains in-frame clones only, with some absent. This table holds about 210,000 clones, 75% to 85% found once. This sequence joins TRBV3-1 (or the pseudogene TRBV3-2) and TRBJ2-3, with D perhaps matching TRBD2 (6 bases). The specimen sequenced was PBMCs or T cells enriched from blood (not recorded which). The receptor was derived from a man between 40 and 49 years old who had recovered from COVID-19. Here the CDR3 reads CASSQGSGFTDTQYF. CDR3 nucleotide sequence: TGTGCCAGCAGCCAAGGCAGCGGGTTCACAGATACGCAGTATTTT.